This T cell receptor beta chain was documented in a study of PD-1 blockade in classical Hodgkin lymphoma. Looking at the study overall: Nivolumab 3 mg/kg was given intravenously every 2 weeks. Study observations and caveats: CD4+ TCR diversity, unlike CD8+, rose significantly by C4D1.

Germline assignment: CDR1 KGHSH and CDR2 LQKENI. Germline trimming cut 6 bases from V and 5 bases from J; bases unmatched to any gene: 8. This CDR3 region has 14 residues. A word on this clone: Its antigen is still unknown. Different DNA sequences within this sample yield the same CDR3.

The protocol was immunoSEQ multiplex PCR, while the TCRdb copy is restricted to in-frame clones and leaves out a portion. The repertoire has around 19,000 clones, around 80% of them found once; the top ten carry 40% to 45%. Every patient was affected by relapse after autologous stem cell transplantation, while exposure to brentuximab vedotin was not uniform. The sequencing used peripheral blood mononuclear cells (PBMCs), collected before the second cycle of nivolumab. The chain uses TRBV18 and TRBJ2-3, with 7 bases fitting TRBD2. The clonotype comes from a human donor with classical Hodgkin lymphoma. The chain's CDR3 is CASSPGGSGDTQYF. The CDR3 DNA follows: TGTGCCAGCTCCCCGGGGGGATCGGGAGATACGCAGTATTTT.